This T cell receptor beta chain was obtained from a study of identifying expanded T cells in peripheral blood. V shed 9 bases and J shed 8 bases, with 19 bases lying between them. The CDR3 is 14 amino acids. Germline V CDR1 and CDR2: MRHNA, SNTAGT. Sequencing was performed with immunoSEQ multiplex PCR; in TCRdb, only in-frame clones are kept and a portion is missing. The profile shows about 58,000 clones, more than 70% of them singletons. The chain joins TRBV6-4 to TRBJ2-2; maybe TRBD1 (7 bases). Sequencing input: blood. This TCR was recovered from a person aged 18-70 years in good health. Here the CDR3 reads CASRDQGGTGELFF. As DNA, the CDR3 is TGTGCCAGTCGTGACCAGGGGGGTACTGGGGAGCTGTTTTTT.